The clone carrying this TCR delta chain came up a few times. This record belongs to a study of gamma-delta chains in newborns, infants, children. This CDR3 spans 13 amino acids. Germline CDR1 GEAIGNYY, CDR2 EKD. The junction had 5 bases not matched to a gene; V was cut back by 4 bases and J by 7 bases. With CATT, TCRdb re-called clones from the reads. Found here are roughly 4,700 delta-chain clones, roughly 2.6% of them singletons; the top ten hold roughly 13%. This sequence was found in a child who was a newborn, infant or young child, either healthy, febrile or measles-vaccinated (not recorded which). The chain uses TRDV2 and TRDJ1; 10 bases agree with TRDD3. Sequencing was done on a sample of blood. DNA for the CDR3: TGTGCCTGTGATTCAATGGGGGATACTAAACTCATCTTT. Translating it yields CACDSMGDTKLIF.